This section outlines one TCR beta chain sequence together with its context. The target antigen is unknown. Reverse transcription of all isolated RNA meant that expressed TCRB transcripts were sequenced. Assay used: immunoSEQ multiplex PCR; TCRdb lists only in-frame clones, some missing. The sample comprises 200,000 to 300,000 clones, less than 35% of which are singletons, and 4% rests with the top ten. One heparinised draw, averaging roughly 0.12 L, was taken per donor. The sample comes from a study of beta chain features in type 1 diabetes. Overall study results and limits: Using cDNA template may skew counts toward highly expressing activated cells. It was among patients, rather than healthy donors, that naive, central memory and Treg TCRB repertoires appeared more similar. Any HLA effect on TCRB rearrangement was left unresolved by small sub-analyses.

The CDR3 totals 12 residues. In germline, CDR1 is SGHNT, CDR2 YYREEE (reference sequence). With 2 bases removed from V and 6 bases from J, the gap between germline ends came to 6 bases. This receptor was taken from a man aged 30 to 45 in good health. This chain connects TRBV5-4 to TRBJ2-1; D unresolved. Material: central memory CD4+ T cells from blood. Written as DNA, the CDR3 is TGTGCCAGCAGCTTTCTAGGCAATGAGCAGTTCTTC. Translation: CASSFLGNEQFF. The full variable domain, rest sourced from reference TRBV5-4 and TRBJ2-1, is ETGVTQSPTHLIKTRGQQVTLRCSSQSGHNTVSWYQQALGQGPQFIFQYYREEENGRGNFPPRFSGLQFPNYSSELNVNALELDDSALYLCASSFLGNEQFFGPGTRLTVL.